The TCR beta chain under discussion was sequenced for a study of cytomegalovirus exposure and HLA in healthy donors (dated by TCRdb to about 2017). Regarding the research as a whole: According to an earlier analysis of a few hundred of the donors, roughly 180 million T cells yielded 117 million unique TCR beta sequences and about 300 Gb of sequence data. The study aimed to test whether cataloging public T cell receptors could reveal signatures of past pathogen exposure. Roughly 5 DR-DQ haplotypes were handled as single units for association and clustering, since linkage in the cohort was strong. In a later analysis, previously published TCR beta repertoires from 550 to 700 donors were re-analyzed and high-resolution HLA genotyping was added so that TCR occurrence patterns could be studied. Donor age, sex, ethnicity and CMV serostatus were compiled alongside the repertoire data. The T cell repertoires of about 700 subjects were profiled by immunosequencing and related to cytomegalovirus serostatus. Genome-wide SNP genotypes for about 65% of the roughly 700 donors were used in a later genetic analysis, which treated that subset as a discovery cohort. The number of donors typed differed by locus, with roughly 620-630 for A, B, C, DRB1 and DQB1, 522 for DQA1, about 610 for DPA1, and 400 to 490 for DPB1. An earlier analysis of fewer than 750 of the donors used high-throughput TCR beta sequencing to judge whether each TCR beta V gene segment behaved as functional or pseudogenic. Across about 380 genotyped donors of the cohort, an average of approximately 220,000 unique TCR beta nucleotide sequences per donor were sequenced, and roughly 20% of those sequences were non-productive. Rather than using new phenotypic data, the later analysis identified candidate immune exposures from TCR beta sequences and from how often those sequences occurred across donors. Both class I and class II loci were covered by HLA typing, at four-digit resolution. Approximately 300 gigabases of sequencing data and 75 million to 85 million unique TCR sequences made up an early release that covered approximately 700 HLA-typed donors. The study combined high-throughput TCR immunosequencing, statistical association of individual TCRs with disease status, and machine learning to predict cytomegalovirus infection status. Besides the first cohort of under 700 subjects, a separate validation cohort made up of 120 different subjects was used. The genetic ancestry cluster associated with self-reported Caucasian donors included over 65% of the roughly 400 genotyped donors. Every discovery cohort repertoire had been produced on one sequencing platform. Here is what the overall study found, with its caveats: According to the authors, the approach could potentially be generalized to other disease states and immunological phenotypes. Most CMV-associated TCR beta chains appeared to be HLA-restricted in a later analysis, and the HLA associations seemed to be driven largely by CMV exposure. Presence/absence analyses assumed roughly uniform sequencing depth across donors, an assumption that may not hold. In a later analysis, HLA-associated TCR beta chains showed more clonal expansion and lower generation probabilities than non-associated chains that were equally common. A later analysis found that TCR association rates varied across HLA loci, with DRB1 alleles showing the most associated TCRs and HLA-C alleles the fewest. Most TCR sequences were seen in very few donors, while some public TCRs were found in many individuals. V-gene and J-gene trimming of TCR beta chains was associated with a missense DCLRE1C variant in a later genetic analysis, and the association was replicated in an independent cohort. Because counts were too low, approximately 18 rarely observed V segments, including chromosome 9 orphons, were excluded from the earlier analysis of around 590 of the donors. The cohort was sequenced for TCR beta chains only, and without alpha or paired-chain data the features that could be detected were limited. The 87-base-pair reads could not distinguish some IMGT-functional V segments, including TRBV6-2 and TRBV6-3, so those segments were excluded. Immune exposure information for the cohort was limited to CMV serostatus. Specific HLA alleles were associated with over 15,000 TCR beta sequences at a false discovery rate of 0.05 in a later analysis. Broadly in line with IMGT annotations, most TCR beta V segments showed up in productive rearrangements about 87% or about 30% of the time in an earlier analysis of under 700 of the donors. A further reported finding was that TCR beta sequences accurately predicted the HLA-A and HLA-B alleles for most subjects in the first cohort. In vitro tests confirmed that a few of the cytomegalovirus-associated TCR beta chains recognize cytomegalovirus antigens. A group of highly shared sequence variants was considered likely to be a technical artifact of the sequencing pipeline. According to a later genetic analysis, donors in an Asian-associated ancestry cluster had fewer N-insertions in productive TCRs than the roughly 700-donor mean. Linkage disequilibrium might explain the correlated functional status among segregating V segments, but an unknown experimental factor could not be excluded. Several of the top co-occurrence clusters appeared to be linked to parvovirus B19, influenza, CMV and Epstein-Barr virus, according to a later analysis. Because HLA typing was missing for some donors at each locus, association tests included only the typed subset. In both the original and validation cohorts, the classifier was reported to diagnose cytomegalovirus status with high specificity and sensitivity. When HLA alleles, especially DR and DQ, strongly co-occurred, attributing TCR associations to individual alleles was difficult. The study listed 170 or so TCR beta chains as associated with cytomegalovirus.

The cohort comprised some 680 healthy bone marrow donors. At the time of sampling, every cohort member was nominally healthy, though immune exposures that went unrecorded were likely present. The donor tested CMV seronegative and was one of the 352 seronegative cohort members. A peripheral blood sample was provided by each donor, and peripheral blood mononuclear cells were used for TCR beta sequencing. The Qiagen DNeasy Blood Extraction Kit was used to extract genomic DNA from the blood cell samples. The CDR3 holds 16 amino acids from the cysteine to the phenylalanine. Only the CDR3 portion is preserved as DNA: 48 bases, with reading frame beginning at the first base. Trimming takes 0 bases off V and 1 base off J; junction bases not matched to a gene: 4. As encoded in the germline V gene, CDR1 is MNHNS while CDR2 is SASEGT. With regard to this clone: This clone's antigen is unknown. Per-base qualities were not stored, and no clone one base away is much larger.

To prepare the library, the immunoSEQ multiplex PCR assay was applied. For the multiplex PCR, a mixture combining 60 forward primers for TCR Vbeta segments and 13 reverse primers for TCR Jbeta segments was used. The CDR3 region of rearranged TCR beta genes was amplified from genomic DNA with a multiplex PCR assay. The Illumina HiSeq System was used to sequence the amplified TCR beta libraries as 87-base-pair reads. The study's processing was this. A later analysis counted 65 million to 90 million unique TCR beta chains across the 650 to 800 repertoires, and some 11 million of these chains were shared by at least two donors. A nearest-neighbor algorithm error-corrected the raw reads and collapsed the reads into unique sequences, merging closely related sequences to remove PCR and sequencing errors. Alignment of CDR3 sequences to IMGT reference sequences was used to assign V, D and J gene segments. Each retained sequence needed at least a six-nucleotide match to both a V gene segment and a J gene segment. Rearrangements were classified as productive when the CDR3 lacked stop codons and remained in frame with V and J, and all other rearrangements were classified as non-productive. Following IMGT convention, CDR3 was defined as the stretch from the second conserved V-encoded cysteine to the conserved J-encoded phenylalanine. The earlier analysis of approximately 500 of the donors excluded sequences that lacked an unambiguous match to a single V gene segment. In an earlier analysis of approximately 590 of the donors, a V segment was called functional when productive rearrangements were above 56.7%, and segregating when the standard deviation between donors exceeded 5%. A statistical classification framework was built to diagnose cytomegalovirus status from the catalog of TCR beta chain sequences. In a later analysis, V and J genes were assigned by comparing TCR nucleotide sequences against IMGT/GENE-DB human TR gene sequences. A later analysis assigned CDR3 sequences and most-parsimonious VDJ recombination scenarios with the TCRdist pipeline. A later analysis defined each TCR beta chain by its CDR3 amino acid sequence plus V-gene family, and excluded reads lacking a unique V-gene family. In a later analysis, approximately 640 highly shared, low-generation-probability nucleotide sequences were removed to address suspected cross-contamination and a sequencing artifact. In a later analysis, a clonal expansion index was calculated for each public chain from normalized within-repertoire ranks of inferred template counts. In a later analysis, generation probabilities were computed using a VDJ recombination model fitted to out-of-frame rearrangements, and the results were checked against IGoR. In a later analysis, hypergeometric tests were used to score TCR-TCR, TCR-HLA and TCR-CMV co-occurrence, with a repertoire-size bias correction applied to TCR pairs. A later analysis estimated false discovery rates by permuting HLA or CMV assignments 20 times. In a later analysis, co-occurring TCRs were grouped using DBSCAN, and TCRdist sequence similarity was added for clustering within HLA-allele-positive subsets. Repertoires with fewer than 30,000 or more than 120,000 public chains were left out of co-occurrence clustering, as were four to six repertoires with anomalous nucleotide sharing. TCRdb holds this immuneACCESS table with in-frame rearrangements only. Some clones are missing; in checked studies, unresolved V genes explain under half, and the rest has no known cause. The V and J calls and clone size were taken over from that table, and D and trimming were inferred from the DNA. The sample has under 200,000 clones on record, roughly 70% of them singletons. Jointly, the top ten make up 1.5% of the sample.

This TCR derives from a girl aged 10 to 17 in good health and CMV-seronegative. The rearrangement joined TRBV6-1 to TRBJ2-5; TRBD2 fits 8 bases in the junction. The specimen sequenced was PBMCs. The CDR3 here reads CASSEAAGGFQETQYF. DNA sequence: TGTGCCAGCAGTGAAGCGGCGGGGGGCTTCCAAGAGACCCAGTACTTC.